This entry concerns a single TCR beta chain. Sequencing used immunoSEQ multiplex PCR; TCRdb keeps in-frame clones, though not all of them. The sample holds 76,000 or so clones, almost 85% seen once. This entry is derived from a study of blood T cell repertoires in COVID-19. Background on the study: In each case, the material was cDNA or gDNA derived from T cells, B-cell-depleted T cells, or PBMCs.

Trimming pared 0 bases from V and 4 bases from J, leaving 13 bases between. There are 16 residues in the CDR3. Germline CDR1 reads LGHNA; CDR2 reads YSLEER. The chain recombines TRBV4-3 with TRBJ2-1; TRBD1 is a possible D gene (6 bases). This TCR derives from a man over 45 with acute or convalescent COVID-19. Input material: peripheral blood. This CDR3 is CASSQDPGGSYNEQFF. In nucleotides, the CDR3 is TGCGCCAGCAGCCAAGATCCTGGGGGCAGTTACAATGAGCAGTTCTTC.